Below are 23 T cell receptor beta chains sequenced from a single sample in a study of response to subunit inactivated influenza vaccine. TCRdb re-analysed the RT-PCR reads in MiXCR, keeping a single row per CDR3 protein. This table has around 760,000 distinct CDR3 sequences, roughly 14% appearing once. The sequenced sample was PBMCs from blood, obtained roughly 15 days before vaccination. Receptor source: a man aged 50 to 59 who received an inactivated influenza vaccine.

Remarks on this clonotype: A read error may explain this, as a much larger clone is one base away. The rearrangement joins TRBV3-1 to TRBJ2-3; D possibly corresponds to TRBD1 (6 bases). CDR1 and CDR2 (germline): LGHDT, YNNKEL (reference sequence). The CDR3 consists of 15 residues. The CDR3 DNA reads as TGTGACAGCAGCCAAGGTGGGACAAGCACAGATACGCAGTATTTT. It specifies CDSSQGGTSTDTQYF.

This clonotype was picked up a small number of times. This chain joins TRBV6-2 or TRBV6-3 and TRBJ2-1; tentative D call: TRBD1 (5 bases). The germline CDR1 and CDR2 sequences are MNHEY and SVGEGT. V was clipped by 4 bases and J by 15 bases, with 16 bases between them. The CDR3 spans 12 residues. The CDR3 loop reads CASSSGASPGFF. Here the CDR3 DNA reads TGTGCCAGCAGTTCTGGGGCCTCCCCGGGGTTCTTC.

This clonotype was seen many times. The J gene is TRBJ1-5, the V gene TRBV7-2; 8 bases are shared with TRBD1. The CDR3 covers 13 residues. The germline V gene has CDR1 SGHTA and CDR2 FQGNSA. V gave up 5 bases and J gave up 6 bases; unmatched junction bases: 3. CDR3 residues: CASSGDRGQPQHF. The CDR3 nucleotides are TGTGCCAGCAGCGGAGACAGGGGTCAGCCCCAGCATTTT. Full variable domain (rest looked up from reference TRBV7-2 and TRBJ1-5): GAGVSQSPSNKVTEKGKDVELRCDPISGHTALYWYRQSLGQGLEFLIYFQGNSAPDKSGLPSDRFSAERTGGSVSTLTIQRTQQEDSAVYLCASSGDRGQPQHFGDGTRLSIL.

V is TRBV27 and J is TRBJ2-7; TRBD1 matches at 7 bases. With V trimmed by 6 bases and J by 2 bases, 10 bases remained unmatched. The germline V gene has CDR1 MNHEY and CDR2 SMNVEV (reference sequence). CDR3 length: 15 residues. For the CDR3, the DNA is TGTGCCAGCAGCCGCAAACCCGACAGGGCCTACGAGCAGTACTTC. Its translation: CASSRKPDRAYEQYF.

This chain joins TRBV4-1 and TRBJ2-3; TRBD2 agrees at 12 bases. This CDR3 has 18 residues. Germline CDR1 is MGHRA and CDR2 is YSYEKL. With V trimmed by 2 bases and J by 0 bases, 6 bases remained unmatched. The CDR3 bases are TGCGCCAGCAGCCAACTGGGCCTAGCGGGAGGGAGCACAGATACGCAGTATTTT. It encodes CASSQLGLAGGSTDTQYF.

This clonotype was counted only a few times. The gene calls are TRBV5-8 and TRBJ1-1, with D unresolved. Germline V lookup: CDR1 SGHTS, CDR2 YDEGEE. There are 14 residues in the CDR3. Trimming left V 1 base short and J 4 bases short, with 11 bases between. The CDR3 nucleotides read TGTGCCAGCAGCTTGCTACCCAGAGTCACTGAAGCTTTCTTT. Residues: CASSLLPRVTEAFF.

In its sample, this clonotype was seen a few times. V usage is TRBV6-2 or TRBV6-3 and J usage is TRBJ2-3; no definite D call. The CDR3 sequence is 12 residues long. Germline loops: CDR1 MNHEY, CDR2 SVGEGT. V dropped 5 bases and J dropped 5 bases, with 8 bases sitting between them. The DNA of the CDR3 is TGTGCCAGCAGTACCACCGGAGATACGCAGTATTTT. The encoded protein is CASSTTGDTQYF.

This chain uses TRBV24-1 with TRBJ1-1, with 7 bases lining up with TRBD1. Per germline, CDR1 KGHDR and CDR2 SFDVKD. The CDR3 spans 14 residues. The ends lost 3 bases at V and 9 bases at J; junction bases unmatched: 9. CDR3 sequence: CATSDNSGGSQAFF. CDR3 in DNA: TGTGCCACCAGTGATAACTCAGGGGGTAGTCAAGCTTTCTTT.

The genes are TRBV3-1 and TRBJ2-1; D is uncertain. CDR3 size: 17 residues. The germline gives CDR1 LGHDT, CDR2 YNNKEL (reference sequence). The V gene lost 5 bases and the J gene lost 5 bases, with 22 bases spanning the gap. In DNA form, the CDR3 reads TGTGCCAGCAGCTTCACACCTCCAATAGACTTCAACAATGAGCAGTTCTTC. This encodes CASSFTPPIDFNNEQFF.

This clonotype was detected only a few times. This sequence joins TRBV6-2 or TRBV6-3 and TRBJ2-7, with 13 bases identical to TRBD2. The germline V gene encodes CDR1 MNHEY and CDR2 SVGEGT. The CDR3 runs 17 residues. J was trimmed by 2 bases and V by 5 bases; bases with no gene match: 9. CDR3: CASSLGLAGALPYEQYF. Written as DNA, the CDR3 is TGTGCCAGCAGTCTCGGACTAGCGGGAGCTCTTCCCTACGAGCAGTACTTC.

The CDR3 spells CASSVTSGREFEQYF. CDR3 DNA: TGTGCCAGCAGCGTGACTAGCGGGAGGGAGTTCGAGCAGTACTTC. The gene calls are TRBV11-2 and TRBJ2-7; TRBD2 agrees at 14 bases. This CDR3 has 15 amino acids. Germline loops: CDR1 SGHAT, CDR2 FQNNGV. V lost 5 bases to trimming and J lost 6 bases; unmatched junction nucleotides: 6.

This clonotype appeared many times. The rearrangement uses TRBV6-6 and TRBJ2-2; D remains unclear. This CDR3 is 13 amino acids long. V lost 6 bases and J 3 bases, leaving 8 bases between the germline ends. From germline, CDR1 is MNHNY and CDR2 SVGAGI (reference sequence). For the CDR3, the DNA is TGTGCCAGCAGATCCGTGGACACCGGGGAGCTGTTTTTT. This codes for CASRSVDTGELFF.

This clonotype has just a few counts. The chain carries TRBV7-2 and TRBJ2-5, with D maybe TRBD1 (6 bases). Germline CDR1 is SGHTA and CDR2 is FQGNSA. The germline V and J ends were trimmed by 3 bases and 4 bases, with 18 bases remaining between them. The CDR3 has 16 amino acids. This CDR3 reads CASSFSGRTGPETQYF. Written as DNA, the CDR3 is TGTGCCAGCAGCTTTTCTGGTCGTACAGGGCCAGAGACCCAGTACTTC.

The CDR3 reads CASSQGGQSTDTQYF. The CDR3, as DNA: TGCGCCAGCAGCCAAGGGGGACAGAGCACAGATACGCAGTATTTT. The genes are TRBV4-1 and TRBJ2-3; 7 bases fit TRBD1. After removal of 1 base from V and 0 bases from J, the junction contained 1 base not matched to a gene. This CDR3 spans 15 amino acids. The germline CDR1 and CDR2 sequences are MGHRA and YSYEKL.

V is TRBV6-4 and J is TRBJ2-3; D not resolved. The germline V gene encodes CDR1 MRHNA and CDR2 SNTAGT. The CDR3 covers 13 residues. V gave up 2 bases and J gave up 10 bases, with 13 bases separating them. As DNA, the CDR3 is TGTGCCAGCAGTGACACCCTTGGTGTTGCGCAGTATTTT. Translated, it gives CASSDTLGVAQYF.

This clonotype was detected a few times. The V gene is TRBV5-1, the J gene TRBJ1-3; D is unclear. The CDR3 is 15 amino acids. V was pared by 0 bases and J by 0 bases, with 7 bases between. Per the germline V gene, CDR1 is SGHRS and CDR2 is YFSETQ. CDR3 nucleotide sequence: TGCGCCAGCAGCTTGGAAAGGAACTCTGGAAACACCATATATTTT. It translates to CASSLERNSGNTIYF.

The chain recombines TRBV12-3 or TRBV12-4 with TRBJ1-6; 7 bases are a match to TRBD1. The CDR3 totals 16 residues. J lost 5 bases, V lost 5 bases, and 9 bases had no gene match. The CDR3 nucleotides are TGTGCCAGCAGTGCCTCGACAGGGACGAATAATTCACCCCTCCACTTT. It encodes CASSASTGTNNSPLHF.

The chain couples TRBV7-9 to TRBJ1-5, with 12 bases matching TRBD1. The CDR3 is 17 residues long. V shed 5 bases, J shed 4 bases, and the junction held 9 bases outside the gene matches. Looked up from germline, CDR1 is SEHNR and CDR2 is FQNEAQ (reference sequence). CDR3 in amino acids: CASSKTGQGARNQPQHF. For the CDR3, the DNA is TGTGCCAGCAGCAAAACGGGACAGGGGGCGCGGAATCAGCCCCAGCATTTT.

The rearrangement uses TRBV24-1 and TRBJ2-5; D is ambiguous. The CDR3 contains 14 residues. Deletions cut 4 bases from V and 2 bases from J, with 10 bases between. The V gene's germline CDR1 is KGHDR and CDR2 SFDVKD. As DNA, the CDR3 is TGTGCCACCAGTGAATTCGACTCACAAGAGACCCAGTACTTC. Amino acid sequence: CATSEFDSQETQYF.

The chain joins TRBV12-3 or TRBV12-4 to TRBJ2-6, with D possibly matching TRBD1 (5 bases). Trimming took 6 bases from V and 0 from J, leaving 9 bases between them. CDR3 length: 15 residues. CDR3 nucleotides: TGTGCCAGCAGCCATAGGGGCTCTGGGGCCAACGTCCTGACTTTC. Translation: CASSHRGSGANVLTF.

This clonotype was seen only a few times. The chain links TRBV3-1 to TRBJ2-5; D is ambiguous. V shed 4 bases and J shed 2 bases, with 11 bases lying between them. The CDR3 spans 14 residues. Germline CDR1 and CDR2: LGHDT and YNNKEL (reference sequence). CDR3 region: CASSPPSKQETQYF. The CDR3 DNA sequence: TGTGCCAGCAGCCCACCCAGCAAACAAGAGACCCAGTACTTC.

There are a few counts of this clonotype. In DNA form, the CDR3 reads TGTGCCAGCAGTTTTCGAGGATCACACTATGGCTACACCTTC. As protein: CASSFRGSHYGYTF. The chain joins TRBV27 to TRBJ1-2; D gene unclear. The CDR3 loop spans 14 amino acids. V lost 3 bases to trimming and J lost 3 bases, with 11 bases between them. CDR1 is MNHEY, CDR2 SMNVEV, per germline (reference sequence).

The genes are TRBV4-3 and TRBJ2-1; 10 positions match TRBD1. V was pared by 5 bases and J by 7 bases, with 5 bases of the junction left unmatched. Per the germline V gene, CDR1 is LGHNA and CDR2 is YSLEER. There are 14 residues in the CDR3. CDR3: CASSGWTGGNEQFF. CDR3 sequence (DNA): TGCGCCAGCAGCGGATGGACAGGGGGAAATGAGCAGTTCTTC.